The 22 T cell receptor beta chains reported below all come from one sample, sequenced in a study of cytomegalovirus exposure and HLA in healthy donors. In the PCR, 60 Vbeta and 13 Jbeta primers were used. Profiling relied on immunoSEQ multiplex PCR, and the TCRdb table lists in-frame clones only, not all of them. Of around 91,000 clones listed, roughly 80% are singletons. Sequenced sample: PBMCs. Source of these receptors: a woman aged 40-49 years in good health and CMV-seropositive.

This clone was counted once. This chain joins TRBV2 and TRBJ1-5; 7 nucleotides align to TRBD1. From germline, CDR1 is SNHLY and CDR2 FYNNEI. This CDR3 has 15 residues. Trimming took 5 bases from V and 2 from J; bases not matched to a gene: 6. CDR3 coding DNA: TGTGCCAGCAGTCTTGGACAGGTTGGCAATCAGCCCCAGCATTTT. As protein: CASSLGQVGNQPQHF.

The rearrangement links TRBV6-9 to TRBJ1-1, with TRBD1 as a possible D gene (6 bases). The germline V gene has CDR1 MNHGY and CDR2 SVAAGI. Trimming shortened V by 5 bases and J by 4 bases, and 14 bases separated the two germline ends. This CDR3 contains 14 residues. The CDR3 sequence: CASSAQGGSTEAFF. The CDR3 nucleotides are TGTGCCAGCAGTGCACAGGGAGGGAGCACTGAAGCTTTCTTT.

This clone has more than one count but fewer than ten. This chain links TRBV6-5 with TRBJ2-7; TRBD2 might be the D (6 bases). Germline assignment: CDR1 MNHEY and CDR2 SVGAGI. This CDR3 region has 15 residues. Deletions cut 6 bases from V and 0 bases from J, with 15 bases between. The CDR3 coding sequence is TGTGCCAGCAGCGGGAGACAGTCCGACTCCTACGAGCAGTACTTC. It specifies CASSGRQSDSYEQYF.

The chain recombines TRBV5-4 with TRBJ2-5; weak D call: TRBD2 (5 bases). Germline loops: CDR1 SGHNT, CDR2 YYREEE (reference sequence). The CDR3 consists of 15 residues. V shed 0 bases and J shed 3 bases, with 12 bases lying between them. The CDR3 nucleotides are TGTGCCAGCAGCTTGGGGCCAGCGGCTGAAGAGACCCAGTACTTC. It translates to CASSLGPAAEETQYF. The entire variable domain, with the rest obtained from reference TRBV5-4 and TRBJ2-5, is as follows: ETGVTQSPTHLIKTRGQQVTLRCSSQSGHNTVSWYQQALGQGPQFIFQYYREEENGRGNFPPRFSGLQFPNYSSELNVNALELDDSALYLCASSLGPAAEETQYFGPGTRLLVL.

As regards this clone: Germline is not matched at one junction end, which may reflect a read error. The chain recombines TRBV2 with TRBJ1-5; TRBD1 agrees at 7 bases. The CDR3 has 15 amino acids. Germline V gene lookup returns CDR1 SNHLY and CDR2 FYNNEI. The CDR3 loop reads CASSLGQVGNRPQHF. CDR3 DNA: TGTGCCAGCAGTCTTGGACAGGTTGGCAATCGGCCCCAGCATTTT.

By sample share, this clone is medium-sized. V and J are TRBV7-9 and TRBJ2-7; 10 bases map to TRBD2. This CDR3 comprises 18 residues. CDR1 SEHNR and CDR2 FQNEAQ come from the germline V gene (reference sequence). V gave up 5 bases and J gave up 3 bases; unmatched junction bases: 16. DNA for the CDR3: TGTGCCAGCAGCCCCATCATATCTAGCGGGAGATCTCTCTACGAGCAGTACTTC. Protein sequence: CASSPIISSGRSLYEQYF.

The CDR3 region has the DNA TGTGCCAGCAGCGCCAGCGGAAGCTCCTACAATGAGCAGTTCTTC. As protein: CASSASGSSYNEQFF. The chain employs TRBV6-5 and TRBJ2-1; the D gene is possibly TRBD2 (5 bases). Trimming stripped 6 bases from V and 0 bases from J, with 12 bases between. The CDR3 spans 15 residues. Germline V CDR1 and CDR2: MNHEY, SVGAGI.

The CDR3: CSVRGGKTYEQYF. CDR3 bases: TGCAGCGTCCGAGGGGGCAAGACTTACGAGCAGTACTTC. The chain has TRBV29-1 and TRBJ2-7; 7 nucleotides line up with TRBD1. Germline CDR1 and CDR2: SQVTM and ANQGSEA. This CDR3 has 13 residues. The V and J ends lost 6 bases and 4 bases, in that order; junction bases with no gene match: 9.

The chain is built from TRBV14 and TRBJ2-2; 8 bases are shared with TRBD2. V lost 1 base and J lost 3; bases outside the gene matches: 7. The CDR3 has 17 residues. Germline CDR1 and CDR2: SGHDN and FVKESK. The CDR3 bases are TGTGCCAGCAGCCAAGTACTAAGCGGGAGATACACCGGGGAGCTGTTTTTT. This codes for CASSQVLSGRYTGELFF.

For the CDR3, the DNA is TGTGCCAGCACTACGAGCGGGGATAATGAAAAACTGTTTTTT. This translates into CASTTSGDNEKLFF. This chain connects TRBV28 to TRBJ1-4; D is uncertain. The CDR3 totals 14 residues. Germline CDR1 and CDR2: MDHEN and SYDVKM. Between the trimmed V and J ends, which lost 7 bases and 4 bases, there was a span of 13 bases. Supplemented by reference TRBV28 and TRBJ1-4, the full variable domain reads DVKVTQSSRYLVKRTGEKVFLECVQDMDHENMFWYRQDPGLGLRLIYFSYDVKMKEKGDIPEGYSVSREKKERFSLILESASTNQTSMYLCASTTSGDNEKLFFGSGTQLSVL.

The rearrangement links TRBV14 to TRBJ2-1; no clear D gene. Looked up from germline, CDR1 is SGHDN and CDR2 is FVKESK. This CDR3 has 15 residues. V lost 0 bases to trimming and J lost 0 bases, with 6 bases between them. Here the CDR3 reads CASSQDLGSYNEQFF. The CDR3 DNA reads TGTGCCAGCAGCCAAGACCTAGGCTCCTACAATGAGCAGTTCTTC. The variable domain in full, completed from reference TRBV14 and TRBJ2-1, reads EAGVTQFPSHSVIEKGQTVTLRCDPISGHDNLYWYRRVMGKEIKFLLHFVKESKQDESGMPNNRFLAERTGGTYSTLKVQPAELEDSGVYFCASSQDLGSYNEQFFGPGTRLTVL.

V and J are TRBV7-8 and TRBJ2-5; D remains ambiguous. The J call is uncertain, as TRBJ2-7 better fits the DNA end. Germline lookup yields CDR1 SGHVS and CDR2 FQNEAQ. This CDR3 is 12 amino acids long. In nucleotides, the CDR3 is TGTGCCAGCAGCTTAGTTCCCCACGAGCAGTACTTC. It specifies CASSLVPHEQYF.

This CDR3 is CASHPGTAYYEQYF. The CDR3 nucleotides read TGTGCCAGCCACCCCGGGACAGCCTACTACGAGCAGTACTTC. This chain connects TRBV27 to TRBJ2-5; TRBD1 agrees at 7 bases. With the DNA end fitting TRBJ2-7 better, the J assignment may be wrong. This CDR3 has 14 residues. Germline values: CDR1 MNHEY, CDR2 SMNVEV (reference sequence).

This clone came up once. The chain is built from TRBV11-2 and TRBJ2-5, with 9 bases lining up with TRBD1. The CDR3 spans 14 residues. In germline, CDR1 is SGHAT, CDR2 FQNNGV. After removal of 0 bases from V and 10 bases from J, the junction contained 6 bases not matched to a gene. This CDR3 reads CASSLEGTGKGQYF. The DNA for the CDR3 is TGTGCCAGCAGCTTAGAAGGGACAGGGAAGGGCCAGTACTTC.

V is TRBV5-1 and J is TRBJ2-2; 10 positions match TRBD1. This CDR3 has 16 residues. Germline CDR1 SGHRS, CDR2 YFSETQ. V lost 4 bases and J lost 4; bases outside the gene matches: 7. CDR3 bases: TGCGCCAGCAGCGTGGGACAGGGGTTTGGCACCGGGGAGCTGTTTTTT. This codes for CASSVGQGFGTGELFF.

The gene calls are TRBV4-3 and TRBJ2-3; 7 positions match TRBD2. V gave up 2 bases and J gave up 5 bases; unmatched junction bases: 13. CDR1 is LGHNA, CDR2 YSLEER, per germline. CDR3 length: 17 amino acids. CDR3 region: CASSQTASSSGGDTQYF. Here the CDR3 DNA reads TGCGCCAGCAGCCAAACCGCCTCATCTTCGGGAGGAGATACGCAGTATTTT.

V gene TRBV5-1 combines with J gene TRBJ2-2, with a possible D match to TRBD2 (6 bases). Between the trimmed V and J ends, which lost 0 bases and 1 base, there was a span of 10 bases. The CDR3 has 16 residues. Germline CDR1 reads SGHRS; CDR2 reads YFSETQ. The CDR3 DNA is TGCGCCAGCAGCTTGGAGGGCGGGGTGAACACCGGGGAGCTGTTTTTT. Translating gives CASSLEGGVNTGELFF. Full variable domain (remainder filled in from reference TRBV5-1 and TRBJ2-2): KAGVTQTPRYLIKTRGQQVTLSCSPISGHRSVSWYQQTPGQGLQFLFEYFSETQRNKGNFPGRFSGRQFSNSRSEMNVSTLELGDSALYLCASSLEGGVNTGELFFGEGSRLTVL.

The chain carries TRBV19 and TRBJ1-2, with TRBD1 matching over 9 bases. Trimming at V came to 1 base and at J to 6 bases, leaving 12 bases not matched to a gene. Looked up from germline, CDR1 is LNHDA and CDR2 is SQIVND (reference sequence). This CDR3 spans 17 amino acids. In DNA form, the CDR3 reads TGTGCCAGTAGTATAGGGGGTTGGGACAGGGCATCTCATGGCTACACCTTC. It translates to CASSIGGWDRASHGYTF.

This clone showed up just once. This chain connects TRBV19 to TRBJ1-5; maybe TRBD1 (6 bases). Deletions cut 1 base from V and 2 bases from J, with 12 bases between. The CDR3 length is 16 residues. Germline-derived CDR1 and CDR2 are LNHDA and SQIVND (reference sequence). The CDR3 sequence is CASSIGTADGNQPQHF. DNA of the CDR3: TGTGCCAGTAGTATAGGGACAGCCGACGGCAATCAGCCCCAGCATTTT.

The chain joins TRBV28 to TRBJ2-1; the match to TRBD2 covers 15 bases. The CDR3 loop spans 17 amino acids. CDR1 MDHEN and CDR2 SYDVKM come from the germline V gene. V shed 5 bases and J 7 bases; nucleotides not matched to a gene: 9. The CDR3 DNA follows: TGTGCCAGCAGTCCGGGACTAGCGGGAGGTTTGAGGAATGAGCAGTTCTTC. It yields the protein CASSPGLAGGLRNEQFF.

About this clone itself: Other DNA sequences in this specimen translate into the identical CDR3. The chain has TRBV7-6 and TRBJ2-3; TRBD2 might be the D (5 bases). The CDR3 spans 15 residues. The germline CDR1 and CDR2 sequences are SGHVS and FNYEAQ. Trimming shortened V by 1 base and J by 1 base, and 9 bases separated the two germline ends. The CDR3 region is CASSLELRGTDTQYF. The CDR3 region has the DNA TGTGCCAGCAGCTTAGAATTGAGGGGCACAGATACGCAGTATTTT. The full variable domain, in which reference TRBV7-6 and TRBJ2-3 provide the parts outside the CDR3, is GAGVSQSPRYKVTKRGQDVALRCDPISGHVSLYWYRQALGQGPEFLTYFNYEAQQDKSGLPNDRFSAERPEGSISTLTIQRTEQRDSAMYRCASSLELRGTDTQYFGPGTRLTVL.

The CDR3 protein is CASSYDGSHYNEQFF. CDR3 nucleotide sequence: TGTGCCAGCAGTTACGACGGGAGTCACTACAATGAGCAGTTCTTC. The rearrangement joins TRBV6-5 to TRBJ2-1; weak D call: TRBD2 (6 bases). This CDR3 is built from 15 residues. The V gene's germline CDR1 is MNHEY and CDR2 SVGAGI. Deletions cut 2 bases from V and 3 bases from J, with 11 bases between.